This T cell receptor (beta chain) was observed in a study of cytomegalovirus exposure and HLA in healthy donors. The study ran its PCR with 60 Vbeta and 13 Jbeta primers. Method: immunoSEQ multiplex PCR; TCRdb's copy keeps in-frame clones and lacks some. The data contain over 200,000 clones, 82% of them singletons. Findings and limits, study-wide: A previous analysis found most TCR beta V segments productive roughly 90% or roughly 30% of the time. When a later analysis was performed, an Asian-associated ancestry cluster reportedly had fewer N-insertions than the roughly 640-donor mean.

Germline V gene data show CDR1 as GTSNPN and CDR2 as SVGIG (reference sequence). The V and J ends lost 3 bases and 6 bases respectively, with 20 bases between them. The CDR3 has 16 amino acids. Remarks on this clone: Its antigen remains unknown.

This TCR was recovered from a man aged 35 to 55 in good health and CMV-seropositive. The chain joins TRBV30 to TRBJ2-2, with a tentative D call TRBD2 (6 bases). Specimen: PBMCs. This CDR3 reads CAWRSYGRGSSGELFF. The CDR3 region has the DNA TGTGCCTGGAGAAGCTATGGGCGGGGAAGCTCCGGGGAGCTGTTTTTT.